A selection of T cell receptor beta chains follows, all from one sample in a study of blood T cell repertoires in COVID-19. Measured with immunoSEQ multiplex PCR; TCRdb has only the in-frame clones, and not every one. Of over 200,000 clones listed, approximately 80% are singletons. Source material: PBMCs or T cells enriched from blood (not recorded which). The receptors shown here come from a man in his fifties or sixties who had recovered from COVID-19. CDR3s leave out the opening cysteine and the closing phenylalanine or tryptophan.

TRBV9,TRBJ2-1,ASSPRHFYNEQF
TRBV9,TRBJ1-5,ASSPRGSSNQPQH
TRBV5-1,TRBJ2-3,ASSAGDGTDTQY
TRBV19,TRBJ1-2,ASNPGYQAAYGYT
TRBV20-1,TRBJ1-2,SASPSGVEGYT
TRBV6-5,TRBJ1-6,ASRHSTGSPLH
TRBV4-1,TRBJ2-5,ASSQARQGVGETQY
TRBV19,TRBJ1-2,ASSIAPGSYGYT
TRBV24-1,TRBJ2-3,ATSGSRGSATDTQY
TRBV5-1,TRBJ2-7,ASSTDAGTAYEQY
TRBV2,TRBJ2-5,ASKNGETQY
TRBV7-2,TRBJ2-2,ASSLVGTLSGGRTGELF
TRBV24-1,TRBJ1-4,ATSDPRDREGEKLF
TRBV5-1,TRBJ2-7,ASRTLGTSGPEQY
TRBV7-2,TRBJ2-4,ASSLFLDTAKNIQY
TRBV3-1/TRBV3-2,TRBJ2-7,ASSQGSHYEQY
TRBV7-9,TRBJ1-1,ASSPQAGTSTEAF
TRBV9,TRBJ2-2,ASSPTDRRQSGELF
TRBV11-3,TRBJ2-3,ASSVGRATDTQY
TRBV12-5,TRBJ2-5,ASGLVPGETQY
TRBV27,TRBJ2-2,ASSLDRASNTGELF
TRBV9,TRBJ2-3,ASSARTASTDTQY